The clone carrying this T cell receptor (beta chain) has a count of ten or more. Graves' hyperthyroidism qualified as stable when ophthalmopathy did not progress within 18 months. This sample holds PBMCs from roughly 10 ml fresh peripheral blood. This record belongs to a study of T cells in Graves' hyperthyroidism and ophthalmopathy. Study information: Staff took peripheral blood when the initial diagnosis was made, before any treatment began.

RNA transcripts gave rise to amplified TCR beta CDR3 regions. The TCR CDR3 first-round RT-PCR relied on the HTBI primer set. Using its own MiXCR run on the multiplex PCR reads, TCRdb lists one record per CDR3 protein. This sample has 300,000 to 350,000 distinct CDR3 sequences, with over 11% found just once. This sequence originates from a woman aged 25 to 39 with Graves' hyperthyroidism. Sequenced: blood.

The CDR3 region is CAIRGGSSYNSPLHF. DNA for the CDR3: TGTGCCATCAGAGGAGGTAGCTCCTATAATTCACCCCTCCACTTT. The chain joins TRBV28 to TRBJ1-6; D unresolved. CDR1 MDHEN and CDR2 SYDVKM come from the germline V gene. CDR3 size: 15 residues. V dropped 10 bases and J dropped 0 bases, with 13 bases sitting between them.